Listed here are 24 T cell receptor beta chains from one sample, sequenced in a study of cytomegalovirus exposure and HLA in healthy donors. The study ran its PCR with 60 Vbeta and 13 Jbeta primers. Clones were sequenced by immunoSEQ multiplex PCR, and TCRdb holds only the in-frame ones, with some missing. The profile shows approximately 120,000 clones, more than 70% of them singletons. The sequencing input was PBMCs. The receptors originated from a woman aged 50 to 60 in good health and CMV-seropositive.

The chain joins TRBV9 to TRBJ2-5; weak D call: TRBD1 (6 bases). The closer fit of TRBJ2-7 to the DNA end suggests the J call may be wrong. From germline, CDR1 is SGDLS and CDR2 YYNGEE. The CDR3 sequence is 15 residues long. CDR3 sequence reads: CASSVAGAPSYEQYF. The CDR3, as DNA: TGTGCCAGCAGCGTAGCAGGGGCCCCCTCCTACGAGCAGTACTTC.

This chain uses TRBV27 with TRBJ2-1; unclear D gene. Germline CDR1 and CDR2: MNHEY and SMNVEV (reference sequence). The CDR3 runs to 13 residues. V lost 6 bases and J 7 bases, leaving 13 bases between the germline ends. In DNA form, the CDR3 reads TGTGCCAGCAGAGTGCTAGGCCTAAATGAGCAGTTCTTC. It encodes CASRVLGLNEQFF.

The chain recombines TRBV5-4 with TRBJ2-7; 7 positions agree with TRBD1. The CDR3 extends over 14 amino acids. Per the germline V gene, CDR1 is SGHNT and CDR2 is YYREEE (reference sequence). V trimming: 4 bases; J trimming: 5 bases; junction bases outside the gene matches: 9. The CDR3, as DNA: TGTGCCAGCAGCGGGGCCGGACAGGCCAACGAGCAGTACTTC. Translating gives CASSGAGQANEQYF.

CDR3 in DNA: TGTGCCAGCAGTGTGACAGGGGGGATTGGGGCTTTCTTT. It is translated as CASSVTGGIGAFF. The genes are TRBV6-4 and TRBJ1-1; 9 nucleotides match TRBD1. The CDR3 spans 13 residues. Germline CDR1 is MRHNA and CDR2 is SNTAGT. The trim removed 4 bases at V and 11 bases at J, leaving 8 bases unmatched.

The rearrangement uses TRBV9 and TRBJ1-1, with D hard to call. V was shortened by 0 bases and J by 0 bases, with 6 bases between the two germline ends. The CDR3 totals 14 residues. CDR1 SGDLS and CDR2 YYNGEE come from the germline V gene. For the CDR3, the DNA is TGTGCCAGCAGCGTAGCTCCTATGAACACTGAAGCTTTCTTT. This sequence encodes CASSVAPMNTEAFF.

In its sample, this clone was seen once. V usage is TRBV5-1 and J usage is TRBJ1-1; D might be TRBD1 (5 bases). V was clipped by 0 bases and J by 6 bases, with 15 bases between them. Germline CDR1 SGHRS, CDR2 YFSETQ. The CDR3 is 15 residues long. Written as DNA, the CDR3 is TGCGCCAGCAGCTTGGGCGGCAGGGTCTTTTCTGAAGCTTTCTTT. This codes for CASSLGGRVFSEAFF. Full variable domain (rest looked up from reference TRBV5-1 and TRBJ1-1): KAGVTQTPRYLIKTRGQQVTLSCSPISGHRSVSWYQQTPGQGLQFLFEYFSETQRNKGNFPGRFSGRQFSNSRSEMNVSTLELGDSALYLCASSLGGRVFSEAFFGQGTRLTVV.

The rearrangement joins TRBV6-5 to TRBJ2-2; perhaps TRBD2 as D (5 bases). V shed 5 bases and J shed 5 bases, with 15 bases lying between them. This CDR3 is 15 amino acids long. The germline V gene has CDR1 MNHEY and CDR2 SVGAGI. The CDR3: CASSRNGAVTGELFF. CDR3 nucleotide sequence: TGTGCCAGCAGTCGGAACGGAGCGGTGACCGGGGAGCTGTTTTTT.

The rearrangement joins TRBV5-6 to TRBJ1-1; 10 nucleotides agree with TRBD1. In germline, CDR1 is SGHDT, CDR2 YYEEEE. The V segment lost 4 bases and the J segment 4 bases; nucleotides outside the gene matches: 7. The CDR3 sequence is 15 residues long. The CDR3: CASSSSTGGGTEAFF. The DNA of the CDR3 is TGTGCCAGCAGCAGTTCGACAGGGGGCGGCACTGAAGCTTTCTTT.

The chain carries TRBV5-1 and TRBJ2-1; no definite D call. Germline V gene sequence: CDR1 SGHRS, CDR2 YFSETQ. This CDR3 is built from 13 residues. Trimming removed 0 bases from V and 7 bases from J, with 8 bases in between. The CDR3 spells CASSLDPGNEQFF. The CDR3 DNA reads as TGCGCCAGCAGCTTGGATCCCGGGAATGAGCAGTTCTTC.

The chain is built from TRBV12-5 and TRBJ1-4; 7 bases line up with TRBD1. Germline values: CDR1 LGHNT, CDR2 FRNRAP. With 5 bases clipped from V and 4 bases from J, the junction kept 10 bases outside the gene matches. This CDR3 comprises 16 residues. For the CDR3, the DNA is TGTGCTAGTGGTGCCCTAGCTACAGGGGATAATGAAAAACTGTTTTTT. Its translation: CASGALATGDNEKLFF.

The CDR3 region is CASSQSWAGGKETQYF. CDR3 sequence (DNA): TGCGCCAGCAGTCAATCTTGGGCAGGGGGCAAGGAGACCCAGTACTTC. The chain is built from TRBV23-1 and TRBJ2-5; the match to TRBD1 covers 8 bases. TRBV23-1 is noted as an ORF with a role that remains uncertain. Trimming removed 0 bases from V and 5 bases from J; junction bases left unmatched: 8. This CDR3 comprises 16 residues.

V and J are TRBV5-6 and TRBJ2-5, with 8 positions matching TRBD1. CDR1 and CDR2 from the germline V gene are SGHDT and YYEEEE. Trimming cost V 4 bases and J 3 bases; bases outside gene matches: 2. There are 13 residues in the CDR3. The CDR3 nucleotides are TGTGCCAGCAGCCCGGACAGGGAAGAGACCCAGTACTTC. It specifies CASSPDREETQYF.

This clone occurred a few times. The V and J genes are TRBV5-8 and TRBJ2-1; D may be TRBD2 (5 bases). The CDR3 is 13 residues long. V was shortened by 4 bases and J by 6 bases, with 11 bases between the two germline ends. Per germline, CDR1 SGHTS and CDR2 YDEGEE. The CDR3 sequence: CASSRASSNEQFF. CDR3 nucleotide sequence: TGTGCCAGCAGCCGGGCTAGCAGCAATGAGCAGTTCTTC.

The chain couples TRBV4-1 to TRBJ1-1; D ambiguous. This CDR3 is built from 13 residues. Germline V CDR1 and CDR2: MGHRA, YSYEKL. Trimming stripped 4 bases from V and 7 bases from J, with 13 bases between. The CDR3, as DNA: TGCGCCAGCAGCCCACACGGCGGAGGTGAAGCTTTCTTT. Encoded protein: CASSPHGGGEAFF.

The V call is TRBV27, the J call TRBJ1-2, with D possibly being TRBD1 (6 bases). The CDR3 contains 15 residues. Germline-derived CDR1 and CDR2 are MNHEY and SMNVEV (reference sequence). Trimming stripped 2 bases from V and 8 bases from J, with 18 bases between. The CDR3 bases are TGTGCCAGCAGTTTACGGCGGGGGCCGGGGCACGGCTACACCTTC. It yields the protein CASSLRRGPGHGYTF.

The chain links TRBV27 to TRBJ2-1; D not resolved. CDR1 and CDR2 from the germline V gene are MNHEY and SMNVEV (reference sequence). The CDR3 is 13 residues long. V lost 4 bases and J 2 bases, leaving 6 bases between the germline ends. CDR3 in amino acids: CASSSSPYNEQFF. CDR3 bases: TGTGCCAGCAGTTCTAGTCCCTACAATGAGCAGTTCTTC.

The chain joins TRBV4-2 to TRBJ2-2; 13 nucleotides match TRBD2. The germline V gene encodes CDR1 LGHNA and CDR2 YNFKEQ. CDR3 length equals 18 residues. V trimming: 1 base; J trimming: 4 bases; junction bases outside the gene matches: 6. CDR3 sequence reads: CASSQGTSGGMGTGELFF. The CDR3 DNA is TGTGCCAGCAGCCAAGGGACTAGCGGGGGAATGGGCACCGGGGAGCTGTTTTTT.

This sequence joins TRBV4-3 and TRBJ2-3, with D possibly matching TRBD2 (5 bases). The CDR3 loop spans 15 amino acids. Germline values: CDR1 LGHNA, CDR2 YSLEER. Trimming pared 3 bases from V and 4 bases from J, leaving 14 bases between. Written as DNA, the CDR3 is TGCGCCAGCAGCCAGGACTGGTTGAGCGCAGATACGCAGTATTTT. Amino acid sequence: CASSQDWLSADTQYF.

The J gene is TRBJ1-2, the V gene TRBV27; D gene ambiguous. The CDR3 is 15 residues long. V gave up 4 bases and J gave up 4 bases, with 16 bases separating them. Germline-derived CDR1 and CDR2 are MNHEY and SMNVEV (reference sequence). CDR3: CASSSMTGLGYGYTF. The DNA of the CDR3 is TGTGCCAGCAGTTCGATGACGGGGTTAGGCTATGGCTACACCTTC.

This clone was seen only once. The chain joins TRBV9 to TRBJ2-7; the match to TRBD2 covers 9 bases. This CDR3 comprises 13 residues. The V gene's germline CDR1 is SGDLS and CDR2 YYNGEE. The V gene end was trimmed by 5 bases and the J gene end by 3 bases; junction bases not matched to a gene: 3. CDR3 nucleotide sequence: TGTGCCAGCAGTTTAGCGGGAGACTACGAGCAGTACTTC. Encoded protein: CASSLAGDYEQYF.

The V call is TRBV4-2, the J call TRBJ2-3; TRBD2 matches at 9 bases. Trimming removed 1 base from V and 2 bases from J; junction bases left unmatched: 7. CDR3 length equals 17 residues. CDR1 and CDR2 (germline): LGHNA, YNFKEQ. In DNA form, the CDR3 reads TGTGCCAGCAGCCAAGTGACTAGCGGTGTTTACACAGATACGCAGTATTTT. Translation gives CASSQVTSGVYTDTQYF.

V is TRBV29-1 and J is TRBJ2-1, with D maybe TRBD2 (6 bases). Trimming removed 2 bases at V and 1 base at J, with 18 bases between. Germline V gene lookup returns CDR1 SQVTM and CDR2 ANQGSEA. The CDR3 is made up of 17 amino acids. The CDR3 DNA reads as TGCAGCGTTGAAACGGGGCCGGCTAGCGCTTCCTACAATGAGCAGTTCTTC. It encodes CSVETGPASASYNEQFF.

V is TRBV11-3 and J is TRBJ1-1; D is unresolved. The CDR3 extends over 13 amino acids. The V and J ends lost 4 bases and 5 bases respectively, with 11 bases between them. CDR1 is SGHNT and CDR2 is YENEEA in the germline V gene. DNA for the CDR3: TGTGCCAGCAGCTCGAGGGTGATGACTGAAGCTTTCTTT. Translation gives CASSSRVMTEAFF.

A few counts support this clone. V usage is TRBV7-2 and J usage is TRBJ2-3; 9 nucleotides align to TRBD1. This CDR3 has 15 residues. V dropped 2 bases and J dropped 7; count of bases not matched to a gene: 7. Germline CDR1 SGHTA, CDR2 FQGNSA. CDR3 in amino acids: CASSLQQGAQNTQYF. The DNA of the CDR3 is TGTGCCAGCAGCTTACAACAGGGGGCGCAAAATACGCAGTATTTT.